One TCR beta chain is described in this entry. Antigen: not known. Germline CDR1 and CDR2: SGHNT and YENEEA. The ends lost 5 bases at V and 13 bases at J; junction bases unmatched: 10. The CDR3 consists of 15 residues. Generated by immunoSEQ multiplex PCR, the TCRdb table keeps only in-frame clones and is missing some. The sample lists under 100,000 clones, 90% occurring once. This record belongs to a study of OX40 agonist ivuxolimab in advanced cancers. Study outcomes and limitations: Clonal expansion in partial responders at 0.1-3.0 mg/kg ranked among the lowest. Some nonresponders additionally presented with little normalized T-cell clonal expansion.

J is TRBJ2-1 and V is TRBV11-3, with TRBD2 identical over 14 bases. The material sequenced was CD4+ or CD8+ T cells sorted from blood, taken in a trial of the OX40 agonist ivuxolimab. The clonotype comes from an adult with an advanced solid tumor such as melanoma, head and neck, liver or kidney cancer. CDR3 sequence: CASSPMGLAGVNQFF. As DNA, the CDR3 is TGTGCCAGCAGCCCGATGGGACTAGCGGGAGTTAACCAGTTCTTC.